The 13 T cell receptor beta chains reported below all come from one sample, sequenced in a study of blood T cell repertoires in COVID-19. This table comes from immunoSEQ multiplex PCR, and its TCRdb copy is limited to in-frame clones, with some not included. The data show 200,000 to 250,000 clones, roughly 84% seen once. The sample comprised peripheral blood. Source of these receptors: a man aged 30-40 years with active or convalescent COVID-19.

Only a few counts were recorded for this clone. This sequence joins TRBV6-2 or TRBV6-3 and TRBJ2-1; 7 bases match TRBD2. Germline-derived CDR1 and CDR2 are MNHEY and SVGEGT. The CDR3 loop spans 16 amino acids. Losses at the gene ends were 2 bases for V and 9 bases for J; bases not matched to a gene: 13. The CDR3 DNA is TGTGCCAGCAGTTACCTCCGGGGGGAGGGCCTTCCTGAGCAGTTCTTC. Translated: CASSYLRGEGLPEQFF.

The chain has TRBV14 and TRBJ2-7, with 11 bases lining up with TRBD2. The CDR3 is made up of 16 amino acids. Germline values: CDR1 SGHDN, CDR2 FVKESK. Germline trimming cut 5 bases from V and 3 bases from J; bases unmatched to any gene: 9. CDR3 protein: CASSGPSGTSGYEQYF. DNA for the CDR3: TGTGCCAGCAGCGGACCGTCCGGGACTAGCGGCTACGAGCAGTACTTC. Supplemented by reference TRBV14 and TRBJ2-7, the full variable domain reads EAGVTQFPSHSVIEKGQTVTLRCDPISGHDNLYWYRRVMGKEIKFLLHFVKESKQDESGMPNNRFLAERTGGTYSTLKVQPAELEDSGVYFCASSGPSGTSGYEQYFGPGTRLTVT.

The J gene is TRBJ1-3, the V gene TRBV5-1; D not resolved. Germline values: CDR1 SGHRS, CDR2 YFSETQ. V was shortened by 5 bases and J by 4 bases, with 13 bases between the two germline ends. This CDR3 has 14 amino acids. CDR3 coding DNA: TGCGCCAGCAGTGCCGAGGCGTTCGGAAACACCATATATTTT. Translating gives CASSAEAFGNTIYF.

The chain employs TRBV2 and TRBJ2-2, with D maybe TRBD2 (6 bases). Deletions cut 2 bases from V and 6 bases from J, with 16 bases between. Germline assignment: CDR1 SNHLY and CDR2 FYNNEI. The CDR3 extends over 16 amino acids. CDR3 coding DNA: TGTGCCAGCAGTGAAAACGGGGAGGTCTCAGCCGGGGAGCTGTTTTTT. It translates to CASSENGEVSAGELFF.

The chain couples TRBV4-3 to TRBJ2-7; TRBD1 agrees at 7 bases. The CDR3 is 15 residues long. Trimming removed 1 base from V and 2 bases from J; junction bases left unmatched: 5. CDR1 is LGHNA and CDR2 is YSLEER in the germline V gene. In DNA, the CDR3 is TGCGCCAGCAGCCAAGTTCAGACAGGGACCTACGAGCAGTACTTC. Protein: CASSQVQTGTYEQYF.

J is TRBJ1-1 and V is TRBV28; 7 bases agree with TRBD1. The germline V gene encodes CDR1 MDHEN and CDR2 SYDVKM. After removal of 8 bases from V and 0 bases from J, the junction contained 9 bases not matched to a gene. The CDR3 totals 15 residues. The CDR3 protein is CASPGGDRMNTEAFF. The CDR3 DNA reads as TGTGCCAGCCCTGGCGGGGACAGAATGAACACTGAAGCTTTCTTT.

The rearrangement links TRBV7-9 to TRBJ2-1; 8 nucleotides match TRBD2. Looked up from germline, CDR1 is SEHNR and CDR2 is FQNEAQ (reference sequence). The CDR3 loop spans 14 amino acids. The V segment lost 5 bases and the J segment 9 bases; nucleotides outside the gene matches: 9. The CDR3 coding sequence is TGTGCCAGCAGCCCCCGGGGGGGAGGGGGTGAGCAGTTCTTC. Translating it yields CASSPRGGGGEQFF. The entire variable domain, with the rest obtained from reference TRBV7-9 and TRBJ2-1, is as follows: DTGVSQNPRHKITKRGQNVTFRCDPISEHNRLYWYRQTLGQGPEFLTYFQNEAQLEKSRLLSDRFSAERPKGSFSTLEIQRTEQGDSAMYLCASSPRGGGGEQFFGPGTRLTVL.

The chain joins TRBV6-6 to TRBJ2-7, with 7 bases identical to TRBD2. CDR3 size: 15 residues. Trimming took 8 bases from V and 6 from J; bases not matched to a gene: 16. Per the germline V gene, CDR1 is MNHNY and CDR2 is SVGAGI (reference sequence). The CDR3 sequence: CASQAFGTTVSEQYF. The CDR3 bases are TGTGCCAGCCAGGCTTTCGGGACTACGGTGAGCGAGCAGTACTTC.

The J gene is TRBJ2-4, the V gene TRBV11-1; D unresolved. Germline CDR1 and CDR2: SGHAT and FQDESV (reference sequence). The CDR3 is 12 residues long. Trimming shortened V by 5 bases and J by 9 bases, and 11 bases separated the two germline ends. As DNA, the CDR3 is TGTGCCAGCAGCGTCGTTAGGAGCATTCAGTACTTC. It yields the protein CASSVVRSIQYF.

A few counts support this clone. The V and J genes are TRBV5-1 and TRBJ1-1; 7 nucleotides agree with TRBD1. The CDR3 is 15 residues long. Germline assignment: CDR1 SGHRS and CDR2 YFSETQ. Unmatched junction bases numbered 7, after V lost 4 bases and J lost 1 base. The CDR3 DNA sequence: TGCGCCAGCAGCCTACCCCGACAGGGGAACACTGAAGCTTTCTTT. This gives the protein CASSLPRQGNTEAFF.

As DNA, the CDR3 is TGTGCCAGCAGCCATGACAGGGGAGGGACTGAAGCTTTCTTT. It translates to CASSHDRGGTEAFF. The chain joins TRBV5-8 to TRBJ1-1, with TRBD1 matching 8 bases. Looked up from germline, CDR1 is SGHTS and CDR2 is YDEGEE. Trimming removed 4 bases from V and 5 bases from J; junction bases left unmatched: 7. The CDR3 runs 14 residues.

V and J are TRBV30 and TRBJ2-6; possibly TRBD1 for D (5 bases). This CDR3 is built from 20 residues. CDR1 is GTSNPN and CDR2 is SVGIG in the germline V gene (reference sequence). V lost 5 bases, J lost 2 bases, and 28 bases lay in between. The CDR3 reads CAWGPWARRGGQTGANVLTF. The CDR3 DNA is TGTGCCTGGGGTCCCTGGGCGCGAAGGGGTGGTCAGACTGGGGCCAACGTCCTGACTTTC.

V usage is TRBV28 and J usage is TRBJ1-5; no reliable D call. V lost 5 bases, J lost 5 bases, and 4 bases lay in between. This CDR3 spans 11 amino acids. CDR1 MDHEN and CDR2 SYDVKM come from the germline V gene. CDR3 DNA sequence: TGTGCCAGCAGTCTAGATCAGCCCCAGCATTTT. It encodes CASSLDQPQHF. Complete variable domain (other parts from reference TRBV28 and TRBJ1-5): DVKVTQSSRYLVKRTGEKVFLECVQDMDHENMFWYRQDPGLGLRLIYFSYDVKMKEKGDIPEGYSVSREKKERFSLILESASTNQTSMYLCASSLDQPQHFGDGTRLSIL.